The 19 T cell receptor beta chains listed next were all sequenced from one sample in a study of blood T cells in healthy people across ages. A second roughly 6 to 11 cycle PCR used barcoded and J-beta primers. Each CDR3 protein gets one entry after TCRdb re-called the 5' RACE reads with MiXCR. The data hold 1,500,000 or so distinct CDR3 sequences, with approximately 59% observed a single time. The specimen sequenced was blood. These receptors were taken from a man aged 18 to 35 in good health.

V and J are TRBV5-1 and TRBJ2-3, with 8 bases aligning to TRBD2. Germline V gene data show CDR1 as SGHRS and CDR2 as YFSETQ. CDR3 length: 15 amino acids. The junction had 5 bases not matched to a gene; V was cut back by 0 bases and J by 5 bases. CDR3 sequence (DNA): TGCGCCAGCAGCTTGGCGGCGGGAGGTGGAGATACGCAGTATTTT. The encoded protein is CASSLAAGGGDTQYF.

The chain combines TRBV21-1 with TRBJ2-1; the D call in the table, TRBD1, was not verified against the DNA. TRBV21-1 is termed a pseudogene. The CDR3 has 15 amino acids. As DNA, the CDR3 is TGTGCCAGCAGCAAGACAGGGTCCGGTAACAATGAGCAGTTCTTC. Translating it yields CASSKTGSGNNEQFF.

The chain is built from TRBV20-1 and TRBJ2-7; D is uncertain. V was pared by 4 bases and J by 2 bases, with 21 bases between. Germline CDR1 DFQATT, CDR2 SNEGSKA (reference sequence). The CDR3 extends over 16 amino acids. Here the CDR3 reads CSANSNSGFSPYEQYF. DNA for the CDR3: TGCAGTGCTAACTCGAATTCAGGCTTCTCTCCCTACGAGCAGTACTTC.

The CDR3 nucleotides read TGTGCCAGCACCCTGGGAGGACGCACAGATACGCAGTATTTT. It is translated as CASTLGGRTDTQYF. The genes are TRBV12-3 or TRBV12-4 and TRBJ2-3, with D perhaps matching TRBD2 (6 bases). V was clipped by 7 bases and J by 1 base, with 12 bases between them. This CDR3 is 14 amino acids long.

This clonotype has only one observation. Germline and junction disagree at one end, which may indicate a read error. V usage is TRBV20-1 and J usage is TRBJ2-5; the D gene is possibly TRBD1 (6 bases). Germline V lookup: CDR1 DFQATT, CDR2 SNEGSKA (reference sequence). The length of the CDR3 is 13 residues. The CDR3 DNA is TGCAGTGCAGTGGACAGTCCCCAAGAGACCCAGTACTTT. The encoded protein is CSAVDSPQETQYF.

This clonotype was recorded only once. CDR3 DNA: TGCGCCAGCAGCGCCTCCGTCCGGGAGCTGTTTTTT. Translating gives CASSASVRELFF. The chain combines TRBV5-1 with TRBJ2-2; D gene unclear. V lost 4 bases and J lost 9, with 10 bases in between. Germline CDR1 SGHRS, CDR2 YFSETQ. This CDR3 has 12 amino acids. The full variable domain, completed using reference TRBV5-1 and TRBJ2-2, is KAGVTQTPRYLIKTRGQQVTLSCSPISGHRSVSWYQQTPGQGLQFLFEYFSETQRNKGNFPGRFSGRQFSNSRSEMNVSTLELGDSALYLCASSASVRELFFGEGSRLTVL.

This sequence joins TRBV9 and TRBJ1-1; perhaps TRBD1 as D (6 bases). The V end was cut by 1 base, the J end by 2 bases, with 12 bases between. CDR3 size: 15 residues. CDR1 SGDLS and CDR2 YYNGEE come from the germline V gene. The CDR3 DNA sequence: TGTGCCAGCAGCGTACACTGGACAGATAACACTGAAGCTTTCTTT. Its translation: CASSVHWTDNTEAFF.

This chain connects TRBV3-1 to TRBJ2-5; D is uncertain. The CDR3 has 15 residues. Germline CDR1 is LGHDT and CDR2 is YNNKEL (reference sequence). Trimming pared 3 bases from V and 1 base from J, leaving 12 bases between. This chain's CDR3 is CASSQMNSIQETQYF. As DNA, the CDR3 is TGTGCCAGCAGCCAGATGAATAGCATCCAAGAGACCCAGTACTTC.

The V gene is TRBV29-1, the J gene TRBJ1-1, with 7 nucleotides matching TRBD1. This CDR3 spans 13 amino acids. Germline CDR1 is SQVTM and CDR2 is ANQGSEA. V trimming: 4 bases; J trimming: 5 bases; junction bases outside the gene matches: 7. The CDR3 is CSVAPGQLTEAFF. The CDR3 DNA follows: TGCAGCGTTGCGCCGGGACAGTTAACTGAAGCTTTCTTT.

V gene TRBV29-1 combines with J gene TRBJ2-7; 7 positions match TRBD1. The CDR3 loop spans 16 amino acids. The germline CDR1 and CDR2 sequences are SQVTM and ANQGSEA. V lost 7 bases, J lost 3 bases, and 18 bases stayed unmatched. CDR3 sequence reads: CSAVGITGTEYYEQYF. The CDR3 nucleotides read TGCAGCGCTGTGGGCATTACCGGGACAGAGTACTACGAGCAGTACTTC.

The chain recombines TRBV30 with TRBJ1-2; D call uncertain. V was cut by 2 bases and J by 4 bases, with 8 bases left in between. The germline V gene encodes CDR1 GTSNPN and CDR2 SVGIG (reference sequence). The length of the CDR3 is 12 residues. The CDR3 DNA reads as TGTGCCTGGAGTAAAGGACCCTATGGCTACACCTTC. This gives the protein CAWSKGPYGYTF.

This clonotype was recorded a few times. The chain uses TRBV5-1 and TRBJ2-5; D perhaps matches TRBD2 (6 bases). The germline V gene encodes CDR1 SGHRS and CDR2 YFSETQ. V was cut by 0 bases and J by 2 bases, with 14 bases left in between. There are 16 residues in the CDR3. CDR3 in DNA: TGCGCCAGCAGCTTGGGGGCAGGAGGGGTACAAGAGACCCAGTACTTC. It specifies CASSLGAGGVQETQYF. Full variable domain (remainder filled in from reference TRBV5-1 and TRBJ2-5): KAGVTQTPRYLIKTRGQQVTLSCSPISGHRSVSWYQQTPGQGLQFLFEYFSETQRNKGNFPGRFSGRQFSNSRSEMNVSTLELGDSALYLCASSLGAGGVQETQYFGPGTRLLVL.

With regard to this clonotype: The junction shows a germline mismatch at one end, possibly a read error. The CDR3 loop reads CASSGSRVEQYF. The DNA for the CDR3 is TGCGCCAGCAGTGGTTCCAGGGTCGAGCAGTACTTC. This chain links TRBV3-1 with TRBJ2-5; D may be TRBD1 (5 bases). The J call is doubtful: the DNA matches TRBJ2-7 better. CDR1 and CDR2 (germline): LGHDT, YNNKEL (reference sequence). The CDR3 spans 12 residues.

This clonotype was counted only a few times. This chain's CDR3 is CAISPDGTNEKLFF. The DNA for the CDR3 is TGTGCCATCAGTCCGGACGGGACTAATGAAAAACTGTTTTTT. J is TRBJ1-4 and V is TRBV10-3; no firm D call. CDR1 is ENHRY, CDR2 SYGVKD, per germline. This CDR3 spans 14 amino acids. Between the trimmed V and J ends, which lost 5 bases and 2 bases, there was a span of 9 bases.

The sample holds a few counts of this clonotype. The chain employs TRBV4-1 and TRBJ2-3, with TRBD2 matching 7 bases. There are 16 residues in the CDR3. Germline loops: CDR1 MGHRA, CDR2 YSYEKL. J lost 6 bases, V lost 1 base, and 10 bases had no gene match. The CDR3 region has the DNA TGCGCCAGCAGCCAAGTGGCCCCAGCGGGAAGGGATACGCAGTATTTT. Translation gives CASSQVAPAGRDTQYF.

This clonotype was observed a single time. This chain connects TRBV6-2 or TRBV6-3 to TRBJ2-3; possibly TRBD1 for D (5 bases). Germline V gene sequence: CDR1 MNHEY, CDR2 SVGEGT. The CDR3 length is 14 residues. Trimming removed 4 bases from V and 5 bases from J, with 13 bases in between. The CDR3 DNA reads TGTGCCAGCAGTTTGGCACAGGCAAGAGATACGCAGTATTTT. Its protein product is CASSLAQARDTQYF.

Here the CDR3 DNA reads TGTGCCAGCATTTTATGGGACAGCCAAGAGACCCAGTACTTC. This codes for CASILWDSQETQYF. V is TRBV2 and J is TRBJ2-5; 7 bases are a match to TRBD1. The CDR3 has 14 amino acids. The ends lost 7 bases at V and 1 base at J; junction bases unmatched: 6. From germline, CDR1 is SNHLY and CDR2 FYNNEI.

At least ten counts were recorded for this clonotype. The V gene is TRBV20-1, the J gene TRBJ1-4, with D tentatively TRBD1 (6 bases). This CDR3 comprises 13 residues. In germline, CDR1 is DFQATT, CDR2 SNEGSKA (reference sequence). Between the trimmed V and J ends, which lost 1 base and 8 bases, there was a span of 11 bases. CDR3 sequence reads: CSARGGGAEKLFF. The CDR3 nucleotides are TGCAGTGCTAGAGGCGGGGGCGCGGAAAAACTGTTTTTT.

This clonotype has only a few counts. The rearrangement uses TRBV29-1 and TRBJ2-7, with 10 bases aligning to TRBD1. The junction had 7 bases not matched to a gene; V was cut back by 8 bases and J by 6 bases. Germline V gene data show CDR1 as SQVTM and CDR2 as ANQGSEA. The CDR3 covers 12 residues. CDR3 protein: CSTGTGVGEQYF. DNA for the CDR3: TGCAGCACCGGGACAGGGGTTGGCGAGCAGTACTTC.